This passage covers 32 T cell receptor beta chains from one sample sequenced in a study of cytomegalovirus exposure and HLA in healthy donors. The table came from immunoSEQ multiplex PCR; TCRdb's copy has only in-frame clones and leaves some out. The sample records approximately 80,000 clones, 93% being singletons. The sequenced sample consisted of PBMCs. The receptors come from a woman between 25 and 40 years old in good health and CMV-seronegative.

The chain is built from TRBV9 and TRBJ2-7; D perhaps matches TRBD1 (6 bases). CDR3 length equals 15 residues. Germline assignment: CDR1 SGDLS and CDR2 YYNGEE. Trimming took off 0 bases at V and 2 bases at J, with 12 bases between the two ends. CDR3 nucleotides: TGTGCCAGCAGCGTAGAGGACAGACCCCCCTACGAGCAGTACTTC. This translates into CASSVEDRPPYEQYF.

V usage is TRBV28 and J usage is TRBJ1-5; the D gene is possibly TRBD1 (5 bases). Looked up from germline, CDR1 is MDHEN and CDR2 is SYDVKM. The germline V and J ends were trimmed by 3 bases and 1 base, with 10 bases remaining between them. This CDR3 spans 15 amino acids. The DNA of the CDR3 is TGTGCCAGCAGTTTGCGCCAGGGAAGCAATCAGCCCCAGCATTTT. This gives the protein CASSLRQGSNQPQHF.

The gene calls are TRBV15 and TRBJ2-1; TRBD1 agrees at 8 bases. Trimming at V came to 6 bases and at J to 7 bases, leaving 8 bases not matched to a gene. The germline gives CDR1 LNHNV, CDR2 YYDKDF (reference sequence). The CDR3 is 14 residues long. The CDR3 region is CATRPGQDLNEQFF. The CDR3 DNA follows: TGTGCCACCAGACCGGGACAGGACTTGAATGAGCAGTTCTTC.

This clone showed up just once. This chain links TRBV5-4 with TRBJ2-5, with 10 bases aligning to TRBD2. The germline gives CDR1 SGHNT, CDR2 YYREEE (reference sequence). There are 14 residues in the CDR3. Unmatched junction bases numbered 2, after V lost 1 base and J lost 5 bases. DNA of the CDR3: TGTGCCAGCAGCTTGAGCGGGAGGGGGGAGACCCAGTACTTC. Translated: CASSLSGRGETQYF. Variable domain in full (rest from reference TRBV5-4 and TRBJ2-5): ETGVTQSPTHLIKTRGQQVTLRCSSQSGHNTVSWYQQALGQGPQFIFQYYREEENGRGNFPPRFSGLQFPNYSSELNVNALELDDSALYLCASSLSGRGETQYFGPGTRLLVL.

The V and J genes are TRBV7-2 and TRBJ2-6; D is possibly TRBD1 (6 bases). Trimming shortened V by 5 bases and J by 13 bases, and 33 bases separated the two germline ends. Looked up from germline, CDR1 is SGHTA and CDR2 is FQGNSA. CDR3 size: 19 residues. CDR3 DNA: TGTGCCAGCAGCCACCCAAGAAAGGTTAAAACAACAGGGTCTAGGGTCCTGACTTTC. Translated, it gives CASSHPRKVKTTGSRVLTF.

This chain's CDR3 is CASSNRGHEQYF. In DNA, the CDR3 is TGTGCCAGCAGCAACAGGGGGCACGAGCAGTACTTC. V gene TRBV13 combines with J gene TRBJ2-7, with 9 nucleotides matching TRBD1. V lost 5 bases and J lost 5; bases outside the gene matches: 1. The CDR3 is made up of 12 amino acids. Germline CDR1 and CDR2: PRHDT and FYEKMQ (reference sequence). The complete variable domain, with remaining parts taken from reference TRBV13 and TRBJ2-7, reads AAGVIQSPRHLIKEKRETATLKCYPIPRHDTVYWYQQGPGQDPQFLISFYEKMQSDKGSIPDRFSAQQFSDYHSELNMSSLELGDSALYFCASSNRGHEQYFGPGTRLTVT.

The V call is TRBV7-6, the J call TRBJ2-1; 7 bases agree with TRBD2. Germline CDR1 SGHVS, CDR2 FNYEAQ. This CDR3 contains 13 residues. With V trimmed by 2 bases and J by 9 bases, 4 bases remained unmatched. The CDR3: CASSLNTGGEQFF. In DNA form, the CDR3 reads TGTGCCAGCAGCTTAAATACGGGAGGTGAGCAGTTCTTC. The full variable domain, in which reference TRBV7-6 and TRBJ2-1 provide the parts outside the CDR3, is GAGVSQSPRYKVTKRGQDVALRCDPISGHVSLYWYRQALGQGPEFLTYFNYEAQQDKSGLPNDRFSAERPEGSISTLTIQRTEQRDSAMYRCASSLNTGGEQFFGPGTRLTVL.

The chain recombines TRBV7-6 with TRBJ1-1, with a possible D match to TRBD1 (6 bases). CDR3 length: 15 amino acids. Germline-derived CDR1 and CDR2 are SGHVS and FNYEAQ. V dropped 2 bases and J dropped 1 base, with 11 bases sitting between them. The CDR3 DNA reads as TGTGCCAGCAGCTTATTTGGGGGCACGAACACTGAAGCTTTCTTT. This sequence encodes CASSLFGGTNTEAFF.

The V call is TRBV9, the J call TRBJ2-7; 7 nucleotides match TRBD1. Trimming took 3 bases from V and 2 from J; bases not matched to a gene: 2. This CDR3 is 13 amino acids long. Germline V gives CDR1 SGDLS, CDR2 YYNGEE. CDR3 sequence: CASSAGGAYEQYF. CDR3 DNA sequence: TGTGCCAGCAGCGCAGGGGGAGCCTACGAGCAGTACTTC.

The genes are TRBV2 and TRBJ2-7; 8 positions agree with TRBD2. Germline trimming cut 3 bases from V and 2 bases from J; bases unmatched to any gene: 12. The CDR3 spans 17 residues. Germline V gives CDR1 SNHLY, CDR2 FYNNEI. CDR3 bases: TGTGCCAGCAGTGACGGGGGGGGAAGGGGTAGGGCCTACGAGCAGTACTTC. It specifies CASSDGGGRGRAYEQYF.

This clone turned up a few times. The chain has TRBV7-9 and TRBJ2-7; a weak D match, TRBD1 (5 bases). The germline gives CDR1 SEHNR, CDR2 FQNEAQ (reference sequence). This CDR3 comprises 13 residues. Trimming shortened V by 3 bases and J by 6 bases, and 12 bases separated the two germline ends. CDR3 in amino acids: CASSFPAGPEQYF. The CDR3 nucleotides are TGTGCCAGCAGCTTCCCGGCAGGGCCCGAGCAGTACTTC.

The CDR3 DNA reads TGTGCCAGCAGCATAGGAGGGTCCACGGCTGAAGCTTTCTTT. It translates to CASSIGGSTAEAFF. The chain uses TRBV6-1 and TRBJ1-1; D is uncertain. The V gene's germline CDR1 is MNHNS and CDR2 SASEGT. The CDR3 has 14 amino acids. Trimming pared 6 bases from V and 6 bases from J, leaving 17 bases between.

The chain recombines TRBV6-1 with TRBJ2-1, with D perhaps matching TRBD2 (7 bases). Trimming removed 2 bases at V and 8 bases at J, with 25 bases between. The germline CDR1 and CDR2 sequences are MNHNS and SASEGT. The CDR3 has 18 residues. CDR3 sequence: CASSEFARTRGSFDEQFF. In nucleotides, the CDR3 is TGTGCCAGCAGTGAATTCGCCCGGACTAGGGGGTCTTTCGATGAGCAGTTCTTC.

A single count supports this clone. The rearrangement uses TRBV30 and TRBJ2-1; D not resolved. Between the trimmed V and J ends, which lost 0 bases and 0 bases, there was a span of 15 bases. Germline V CDR1 and CDR2: GTSNPN, SVGIG (reference sequence). This CDR3 spans 17 amino acids. The CDR3 coding sequence is TGTGCCTGGAGTGTAAAAGCGCCCATTAGCTCCTACAATGAGCAGTTCTTC. Protein: CAWSVKAPISSYNEQFF.

V is TRBV30 and J is TRBJ1-2; maybe TRBD1 (5 bases). V lost 6 bases to trimming and J lost 8 bases, with 13 bases between them. CDR1 is GTSNPN and CDR2 is SVGIG in the germline V gene (reference sequence). CDR3 length: 11 residues. The CDR3 sequence: CACTGGGGYTF. The CDR3 DNA reads TGTGCCTGTACTGGGGGGGGAGGCTACACCTTC.

This clone was detected many times. This chain connects TRBV12-5 to TRBJ2-7; D might be TRBD1 (6 bases). This CDR3 has 14 amino acids. V lost 4 bases and J lost 3, with 13 bases in between. The germline gives CDR1 LGHNT, CDR2 FRNRAP. CDR3 DNA sequence: TGTGCTAGTGGTTCCCCGGGACACCTCTACGAGCAGTACTTC. Its protein product is CASGSPGHLYEQYF.

This chain links TRBV28 with TRBJ1-2, with D possibly matching TRBD1 (6 bases). CDR1 and CDR2 (germline): MDHEN, SYDVKM. The CDR3 has 15 residues. The ends were cut back, 10 bases at V and 3 bases at J, with 21 bases in the middle. The chain's CDR3 is CATTQEGGWDYGYTF. The CDR3 coding sequence is TGTGCCACCACCCAGGAGGGGGGGTGGGACTATGGCTACACCTTC.

The CDR3 loop is CASNDRYTGELFF. DNA of the CDR3: TGTGCCAGTAATGACAGATACACCGGGGAGCTGTTTTTT. V gene TRBV19 combines with J gene TRBJ2-2, with a weak D call TRBD1 (5 bases). Germline CDR1 and CDR2: LNHDA and SQIVND (reference sequence). There are 13 residues in the CDR3. Between the trimmed V and J ends, which lost 7 bases and 3 bases, there was a span of 9 bases.

About this clone: The junction shows a germline mismatch at one end, possibly a read error. The V gene is TRBV12-5, the J gene TRBJ1-3; D unresolved. The V gene's germline CDR1 is LGHNT and CDR2 FRNRAP. The CDR3 extends over 11 amino acids. The CDR3 region is CASGLTPPGDF. CDR3 DNA: TGTGCTAGTGGTCTGACTCCACCCGGGGATTTT.

V gene TRBV6-1 combines with J gene TRBJ2-5; possible D gene TRBD1, 6 bases. This CDR3 spans 11 amino acids. The V gene's germline CDR1 is MNHNS and CDR2 SASEGT. Trimming removed 6 bases at V and 7 bases at J, with 9 bases between. The CDR3 protein is CASRSQGTQYF. CDR3 nucleotide sequence: TGTGCCAGCAGATCACAGGGGACCCAGTACTTC.

The V gene is TRBV27, the J gene TRBJ1-5; possibly TRBD1 for D (6 bases). The CDR3 is made up of 13 amino acids. Germline CDR1 reads MNHEY; CDR2 reads SMNVEV (reference sequence). The V end was cut by 8 bases, the J end by 3 bases, with 11 bases between. CDR3 nucleotides: TGTGCCAGCGGTACAGGGCCCAATCAGCCCCAGCATTTT. Amino acid sequence: CASGTGPNQPQHF.

V usage is TRBV5-4 and J usage is TRBJ2-3, with 12 bases identical to TRBD2. The CDR3 sequence is 19 residues long. The V segment lost 0 bases and the J segment 6 bases; nucleotides outside the gene matches: 14. The germline V gene has CDR1 SGHNT and CDR2 YYREEE (reference sequence). DNA of the CDR3: TGTGCCAGCAGCTTGGGGGCTAGCGGGGGGGCCAAGGGACCGGATACGCAGTATTTT. This codes for CASSLGASGGAKGPDTQYF.

This chain uses TRBV7-9 with TRBJ1-3, with a tentative D call TRBD1 (6 bases). The germline V gene encodes CDR1 SEHNR and CDR2 FQNEAQ (reference sequence). This CDR3 region has 19 residues. Trimming stripped 4 bases from V and 0 bases from J, with 22 bases between. CDR3 loop: CASSWAISGERLSGNTIYF. The CDR3 DNA sequence: TGTGCCAGCAGCTGGGCAATATCAGGGGAGCGGCTCTCTGGAAACACCATATATTTT.

The chain links TRBV7-3 to TRBJ2-1; 10 nucleotides line up with TRBD2. CDR1 and CDR2 from the germline V gene are SGHTA and FQGTGA. After removal of 6 bases from V and 6 bases from J, the junction contained 5 bases not matched to a gene. The CDR3 runs 14 residues. CDR3 DNA: TGTGCCAGCAGTCTAGCGGGAGTGGGCAATGAGCAGTTCTTC. Translation: CASSLAGVGNEQFF.

J is TRBJ1-2 and V is TRBV7-2, with a tentative D call TRBD1 (5 bases). CDR1 SGHTA and CDR2 FQGNSA come from the germline V gene. The CDR3 is 14 amino acids. The V end lost 0 bases, the J end lost 2 bases, and 7 bases lay between the germline ends. The CDR3 nucleotides read TGTGCCAGCAGCTTAGCGCGGGGGAACTATGGCTACACCTTC. Translation: CASSLARGNYGYTF.

The rearrangement joins TRBV9 to TRBJ1-1; D gene uncertain. The V gene lost 3 bases and the J gene lost 1 base, with 7 bases spanning the gap. CDR3 length: 13 residues. Germline V gene lookup returns CDR1 SGDLS and CDR2 YYNGEE. The CDR3 here is CASSAFKNTEAFF. For the CDR3, the DNA is TGTGCCAGCAGCGCCTTTAAGAACACTGAAGCTTTCTTT.

This clone has a handful of counts. The rearrangement links TRBV5-1 to TRBJ1-2, with a weak D call TRBD1 (6 bases). This CDR3 has 14 residues. V dropped 7 bases and J dropped 1 base, with 14 bases sitting between them. The germline V gene encodes CDR1 SGHRS and CDR2 YFSETQ. This chain's CDR3 is CASSDRELNYGYTF. DNA for the CDR3: TGCGCCAGCTCGGACAGAGAACTTAACTATGGCTACACCTTC. The full variable domain, its missing parts supplied by reference TRBV5-1 and TRBJ1-2, is KAGVTQTPRYLIKTRGQQVTLSCSPISGHRSVSWYQQTPGQGLQFLFEYFSETQRNKGNFPGRFSGRQFSNSRSEMNVSTLELGDSALYLCASSDRELNYGYTFGSGTRLTVV.

V usage is TRBV6-5 and J usage is TRBJ1-1; a possible D gene is TRBD1 (6 bases). The length of the CDR3 is 13 residues. V lost 6 bases, J lost 4 bases, and 12 bases lay in between. Germline V gene data show CDR1 as MNHEY and CDR2 as SVGAGI. The CDR3 loop is CASSGGLSTEAFF. DNA for the CDR3: TGTGCCAGCAGCGGGGGGCTGTCCACTGAAGCTTTCTTT.

The V and J genes are TRBV29-1 and TRBJ1-2; D possibly corresponds to TRBD1 (5 bases). V lost 3 bases, J lost 3 bases, and 17 bases lay in between. The CDR3 contains 15 residues. Germline values: CDR1 SQVTM, CDR2 ANQGSEA. In nucleotides, the CDR3 is TGCAGCGTTGACGGCAGGGAAGAGAGTGACTATGGCTACACCTTC. It specifies CSVDGREESDYGYTF.

This clone was picked up one time. The V call is TRBV6-5, the J call TRBJ2-7; 10 bases fit TRBD2. V trimming: 0 bases; J trimming: 2 bases; junction bases outside the gene matches: 4. This CDR3 comprises 16 residues. Germline V CDR1 and CDR2: MNHEY, SVGAGI. CDR3: CASSYSITSGTYEQYF. The DNA for the CDR3 is TGTGCCAGCAGTTACTCGATCACTAGCGGGACCTACGAGCAGTACTTC.

This chain uses TRBV27 with TRBJ2-5, with D unresolved. Trimming took 3 bases from V and 5 from J, leaving 10 bases between them. The CDR3 is made up of 13 amino acids. CDR1 MNHEY and CDR2 SMNVEV come from the germline V gene (reference sequence). As DNA, the CDR3 is TGTGCCAGCAGTTTCACCCGCCGGGAGACCCAGTACTTC. Its translation: CASSFTRRETQYF.

The chain employs TRBV6-1 and TRBJ2-2, with D possibly matching TRBD2 (5 bases). Germline CDR1 is MNHNS and CDR2 is SASEGT. This CDR3 region has 15 residues. Trimming took 5 bases from V and 0 from J, leaving 10 bases between them. The CDR3 protein is CASSMTITNTGELFF. CDR3 bases: TGTGCCAGCAGTATGACTATCACGAACACCGGGGAGCTGTTTTTT.